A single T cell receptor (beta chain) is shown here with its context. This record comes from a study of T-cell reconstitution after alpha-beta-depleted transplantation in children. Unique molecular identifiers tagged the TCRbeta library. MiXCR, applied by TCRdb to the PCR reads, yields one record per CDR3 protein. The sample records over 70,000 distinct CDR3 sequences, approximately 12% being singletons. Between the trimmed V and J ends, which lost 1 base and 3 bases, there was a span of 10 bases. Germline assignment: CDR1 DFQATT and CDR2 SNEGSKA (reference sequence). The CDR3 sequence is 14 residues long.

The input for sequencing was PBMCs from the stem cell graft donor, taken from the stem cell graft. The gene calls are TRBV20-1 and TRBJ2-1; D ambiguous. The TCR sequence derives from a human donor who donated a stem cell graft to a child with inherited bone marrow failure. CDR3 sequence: CSARGPVFYNEQFF. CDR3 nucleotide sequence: TGCAGTGCTAGAGGGCCGGTCTTCTACAATGAGCAGTTCTTC.